This is a list of T cell receptor beta chains from one sample in a study of Ad26.COV2.S vaccination and SARS-CoV-2 variants. Sequenced by immunoSEQ multiplex PCR; TCRdb stores in-frame clones only, minus some. The sample contains about 350,000 clones, approximately 90% of which appear only once. This sample comprised peripheral blood, obtained after recovery from COVID-19. Receptors were obtained from a human donor who had recovered from COVID-19. The CDR3 runs from the conserved cysteine through the conserved F or W. The D gene is left open where the match is weak. Where a row states a size, it is once, few, many or the class of an expanded clone; other rows omit it.

d_call	clone_size	v_call	j_call	cdr3_nt	cdr3_aa
.	.	TRBV5-4	TRBJ2-1	TGTGCCAGCTCTTGGGGGGGCCCCGTCTCCTACAATGAGCAGTTCTTC	CASSWGGPVSYNEQFF
TRBD2	.	TRBV7-9	TRBJ2-7	TGTGCCAGCAGCCCTGGGGGGGCCTACGAGCAGTACTTC	CASSPGGAYEQYF
.	.	TRBV6-2/TRBV6-3	TRBJ2-3	TGTGCCAGCAGTTACTCAGGGGTGGCAGATACGCAGTATTTT	CASSYSGVADTQYF
TRBD1	.	TRBV28	TRBJ2-4	TGTGCCAGCCGGGACAGGGGGCCCTTAGCCAAAAACATTCAGTACTTC	CASRDRGPLAKNIQYF
TRBD2	.	TRBV7-8	TRBJ2-7	TGTGCCAGCAGCTGGGGGGGCTCCTACGAGCAGTACTTC	CASSWGGSYEQYF
TRBD1	.	TRBV27	TRBJ1-6	TGTGCCAGCAGTTTTTTTCCGGGACAGGGATCACCCCTCCACTTT	CASSFFPGQGSPLHF
.	.	TRBV6-5	TRBJ1-2	TGTGCCACCACACCGTTGGATGGCTACACCTTC	CATTPLDGYTF
.	once	TRBV4-3	TRBJ1-2	TGCGCCAGCAGTCTGGAGGGCTTCTATGGCTACACCTTC	CASSLEGFYGYTF
.	.	TRBV25-1	TRBJ2-7	TGTGCCAGCACGGCAGGGGCCTACGAGCAGTACTTC	CASTAGAYEQYF
TRBD1	once	TRBV9	TRBJ1-2	TGTGCCAGCAGCGTCGGGGGACCCCAGGGCAGGGGGAATGGCTACACCTTC	CASSVGGPQGRGNGYTF
.	.	TRBV2	TRBJ2-7	TGTGCCAGCAGCCCGGGACGGCAGTACTTC	CASSPGRQYF
.	.	TRBV15	TRBJ2-7	TGTGCCACCAAAGAAGGTACGGGGCACTACGAGCAGTACTTC	CATKEGTGHYEQYF
.	.	TRBV6-5	TRBJ1-1	TGTGCCAGCAGTTCCGGCTACACTGAAGCTTTCTTT	CASSSGYTEAFF
.	.	TRBV6-5	TRBJ2-1	TGTGCCAGCAGTTACGCTTACACTAGAGATGAGCAGTTCTTC	CASSYAYTRDEQFF
.	.	TRBV6-2/TRBV6-3	TRBJ2-7	TGTGCCAGCAGCCGCAGGGGACACTCCTACGAGCAGTACTTC	CASSRRGHSYEQYF
TRBD2	.	TRBV2	TRBJ2-5	TGTGCCAGCAGTGAAGTGCCCAAGACTAGCGGGGGGGGAGAGACCCAGTACTTC	CASSEVPKTSGGGETQYF
.	once	TRBV7-2	TRBJ1-1	TGTGCCAGCAGCTCCTCAGGAGGGGCGACTTTTCTGAACACTGAAGCTTTCTTT	CASSSSGGATFLNTEAFF
TRBD1	few	TRBV5-1	TRBJ1-2	TGCGCCAGCAGGCCAGGACAGGGCAACTTATATGGCTACACCTTC	CASRPGQGNLYGYTF
.	.	TRBV6-5	TRBJ2-5	TGTGCCAGCAGAAAGACAGGTGGAGAGACCCAGTACTTC	CASRKTGGETQYF
.	.	TRBV7-2	TRBJ2-2	TGTGCCAGCAGCTTAGCAGGGCCGGGCACCGGGGAGCTGTTTTTT	CASSLAGPGTGELFF
.	.	TRBV9	TRBJ2-3	TGTGCCAGCAGCCCCCGGCTAGCAGCTAATACGCAGTATTTT	CASSPRLAANTQYF
.	.	TRBV5-1	TRBJ2-1	TGCGCCAGCAGCTCAGACAGTACCTACAATGAGCAGTTCTTC	CASSSDSTYNEQFF
.	.	TRBV6-4	TRBJ2-7	TGTGCCAGCAGTGACTTACCGGGATACGAGCAGTACTTC	CASSDLPGYEQYF
TRBD1	.	TRBV6-5	TRBJ1-2	TGTGCCAGCAGTTACTCGATTTCAGGGGGCCCCTATGGCTACACCTTC	CASSYSISGGPYGYTF
.	few	TRBV18	TRBJ1-1	TGTGCCAGCTCACCACGGAACACTGAAGCTTTCTTT	CASSPRNTEAFF
TRBD1	.	TRBV19	TRBJ1-4	TGTGCCAGTAGAAGACGACACAGGGGACTTAATGAAAAACTGTTTTTT	CASRRRHRGLNEKLFF
TRBD1	.	TRBV6-1	TRBJ1-2	TGTGCCAGCAGTGGGGCCCGGACAGGGATGGTCTATGGCTACACCTTC	CASSGARTGMVYGYTF
.	once	TRBV27	TRBJ1-2	TGTGCCAGCAGTTCTAGGGAGGCTTACTATGGCTACACCTTC	CASSSREAYYGYTF
.	.	TRBV10-3	TRBJ1-4	TGTGCCATCAGTGACCCACAGGGATCGATGGATGAAAAACTGTTTTTT	CAISDPQGSMDEKLFF
.	few	TRBV2	TRBJ2-2	TGTGCCAGCACACAGGACAGGAACACCGGGGAGCTGTTTTTT	CASTQDRNTGELFF
.	.	TRBV27	TRBJ2-5	TGTGCCAGCAGCCTCGGGCGGCAAGAGACCCAGTACTTC	CASSLGRQETQYF
.	.	TRBV2	TRBJ1-2	TGTGCCAGCAGTGTAGACCGGGACACCGCCGCTTATGGCTACACCTTC	CASSVDRDTAAYGYTF
TRBD2	.	TRBV10-2	TRBJ2-1	TGCGCCTGCGGACTAGCAGGGTACAATGAGCAGTTCTTC	CACGLAGYNEQFF
.	.	TRBV6-6	TRBJ1-5	TGTGCCAGCAGACCGGGCGGGGACGGTCAGCCCCAGCATTTT	CASRPGGDGQPQHF
.	.	TRBV7-2	TRBJ2-3	TGTGCCAGCAGCTCCCCCCCTAGCGACCGGAATACGCAGTATTTT	CASSSPPSDRNTQYF
.	.	TRBV6-6	TRBJ1-2	TGTGCCAGCAGTCCGAGTCACTCGGCACGGATTAACTATGGCTACACCTTC	CASSPSHSARINYGYTF
.	.	TRBV30	TRBJ1-1	TGTGCCCGAACGGGGACGGACGGTAACACTGAAGCTTTCTTT	CARTGTDGNTEAFF
.	.	TRBV7-9	TRBJ1-2	TGTGCCAGCAGCTTAGCCCCCGGGGAAAAGGGAGCTAACTATGGCTACACCTTC	CASSLAPGEKGANYGYTF
.	.	TRBV10-3	TRBJ1-2	TGTGCCATCAGCCCTAGCGGGACCGGGACAGGCTACACCTTC	CAISPSGTGTGYTF
TRBD2	.	TRBV29-1	TRBJ2-1	TGCAGCGTTGGGGGTAGCGGGGGCCTAACCTACAATGAGCAGTTCTTC	CSVGGSGGLTYNEQFF
.	.	TRBV9	TRBJ1-2	TGTGCCAGCAGCGCCACCCGCAGGGGATATGGCTACACCTTC	CASSATRRGYGYTF
TRBD2	few	TRBV19	TRBJ2-2	TGTGCCAGTAGTTTGTTTGGGGGGGACCCCACCGGGGAGCTGTTTTTT	CASSLFGGDPTGELFF
.	.	TRBV7-2	TRBJ1-2	TGTGCCAGCAGGAGGCTGGAGGGACCCCATGGCTACACCTTC	CASRRLEGPHGYTF
.	.	TRBV25-1	TRBJ1-2	TGTGCCAGCAGTAGAGGGAGGGATGATGGCTACACCTTC	CASSRGRDDGYTF
.	.	TRBV18	TRBJ1-3	TGTGCCAGCTCACCAACTTCAACAAGCTCTGGAAACACCATATATTTT	CASSPTSTSSGNTIYF
.	.	TRBV6-2/TRBV6-3	TRBJ2-4	TGTGCCAGCAGTCAGACGGACGGTCTAGCCAAAAACATTCAGTACTTC	CASSQTDGLAKNIQYF
.	.	TRBV10-2	TRBJ2-3	TGCGCCAGCAGCATAGATACGCAGTATTTT	CASSIDTQYF
TRBD1	few	TRBV6-2/TRBV6-3	TRBJ1-6	TGTGCCAGCAGTCGGACAGGGGGCTCCGGAAATTCACCCCTCCACTTT	CASSRTGGSGNSPLHF
.	.	TRBV29-1	TRBJ1-4	TGCAGCGTTTTCTCTAGGGGTGAAGGTGAAAAACTGTTTTTT	CSVFSRGEGEKLFF
TRBD1	.	TRBV5-4	TRBJ1-6	TGTGCCAGCAGCCGAGGGGACAGGGGGCTTTGGTCACCCCTCCACTTT	CASSRGDRGLWSPLHF